This TCR beta chain derives from a study of resident and recirculating memory T cells in vitiligo. This table comes from immunoSEQ multiplex PCR, and its TCRdb copy is limited to in-frame clones, with some not included. Among 40,000 to 45,000 clones listed, nearly 95% were seen once. The V end was cut by 3 bases, the J end by 4 bases, with 7 bases between. The CDR3 is 12 residues long. Per the germline V gene, CDR1 is SQVTM and CDR2 is ANQGSEA. This TCR came from a male donor with vitiligo. The V and J genes are TRBV29-1 and TRBJ2-1, with unresolved D. The sequencing input was blood. CDR3 region: CSVDSQYNEQFF. The CDR3 nucleotides are TGCAGCGTTGATTCCCAATACAATGAGCAGTTCTTC.